This TCR beta chain was sequenced during a study of T cells in women clearing cervical HPV infection. Study-wide findings and caveats: Cases carried less TRBV6-7 than controls: about 0.1% versus 0.15%. It is unknown whether associations predate infection; no effector/memory or HPV-specific sorting.

TCRdb keeps only in-frame clones here, not all; method: immunoSEQ multiplex PCR. The table for this sample gives about 22,000 clones. Turning to this clone: Its specificity is not known. The CDR3 is cut off 3 residues early in the read; its end comes from the germline J gene.

Each participant carried one incident cervical HPV16 infection only. The V and J ends lost 5 bases and 3 bases respectively, with 18 bases between them. The CDR3 loop spans 16 amino acids. The germline gives CDR1 SGHTA, CDR2 FQGTGA. The source of this sequence is a woman between 18 and 75 years old with a cervical HPV16 infection that either progressed to CIN3+ or cleared (not recorded which). The sample comprised blood buffy coat. The V gene is TRBV7-3, the J gene TRBJ2-3; perhaps TRBD1 as D (6 bases). CDR3: CASSPQLGAWTDTQYF. The sequenced CDR3 bases are TGTGCCAGCAGCCCTCAACTGGGGGCATGGACAGATACG.